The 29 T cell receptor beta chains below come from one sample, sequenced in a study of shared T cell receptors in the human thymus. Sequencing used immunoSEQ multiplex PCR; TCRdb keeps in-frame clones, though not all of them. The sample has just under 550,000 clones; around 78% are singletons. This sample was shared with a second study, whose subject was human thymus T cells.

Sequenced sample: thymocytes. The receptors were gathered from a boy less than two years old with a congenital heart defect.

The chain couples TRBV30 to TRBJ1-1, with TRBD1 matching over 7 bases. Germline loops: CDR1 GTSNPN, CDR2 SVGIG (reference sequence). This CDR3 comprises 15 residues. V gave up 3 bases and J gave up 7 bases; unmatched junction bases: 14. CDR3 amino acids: CAWRDRTGPLNEAFF. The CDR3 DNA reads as TGTGCCTGGAGGGACCGGACAGGACCGCTCAATGAAGCTTTCTTT.

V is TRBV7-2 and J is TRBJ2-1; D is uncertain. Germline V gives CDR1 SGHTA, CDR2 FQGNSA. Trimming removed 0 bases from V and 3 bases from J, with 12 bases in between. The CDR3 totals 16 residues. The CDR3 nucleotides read TGTGCCAGCAGCTTAGCGTGGTCGTCGGTCTACAATGAGCAGTTCTTC. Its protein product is CASSLAWSSVYNEQFF.

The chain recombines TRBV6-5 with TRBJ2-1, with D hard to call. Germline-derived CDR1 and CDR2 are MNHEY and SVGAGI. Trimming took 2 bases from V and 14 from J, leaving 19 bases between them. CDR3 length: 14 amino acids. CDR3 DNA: TGTGCCAGCAGTTACAAATCTGGGCCACATGGCGAGTTCTTC. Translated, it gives CASSYKSGPHGEFF.

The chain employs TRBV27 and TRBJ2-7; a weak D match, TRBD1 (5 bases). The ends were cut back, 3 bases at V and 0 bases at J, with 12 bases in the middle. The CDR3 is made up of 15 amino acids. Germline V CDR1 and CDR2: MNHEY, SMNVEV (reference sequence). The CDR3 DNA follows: TGTGCCAGCAGTTTTTTTGGTGGGGCCTCCTACGAGCAGTACTTC. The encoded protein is CASSFFGGASYEQYF.

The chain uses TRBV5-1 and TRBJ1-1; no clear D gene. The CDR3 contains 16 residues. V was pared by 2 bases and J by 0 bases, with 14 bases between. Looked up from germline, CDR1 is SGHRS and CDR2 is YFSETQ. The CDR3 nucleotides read TGCGCCAGCAGCTTTATGGAGGTAAAAATGAACACTGAAGCTTTCTTT. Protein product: CASSFMEVKMNTEAFF. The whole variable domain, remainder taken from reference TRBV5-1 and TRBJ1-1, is KAGVTQTPRYLIKTRGQQVTLSCSPISGHRSVSWYQQTPGQGLQFLFEYFSETQRNKGNFPGRFSGRQFSNSRSEMNVSTLELGDSALYLCASSFMEVKMNTEAFFGQGTRLTVV.

The chain's CDR3 is CATSNPISGSFPYNEQFF. CDR3 DNA sequence: TGTGCCACCAGCAACCCGATAAGCGGGAGCTTCCCCTACAATGAGCAGTTCTTC. The chain has TRBV15 and TRBJ2-1; 8 bases are shared with TRBD2. V shed 4 bases, J shed 2 bases, and the junction held 13 bases outside the gene matches. The germline CDR1 and CDR2 sequences are LNHNV and YYDKDF (reference sequence). CDR3 length: 18 residues.

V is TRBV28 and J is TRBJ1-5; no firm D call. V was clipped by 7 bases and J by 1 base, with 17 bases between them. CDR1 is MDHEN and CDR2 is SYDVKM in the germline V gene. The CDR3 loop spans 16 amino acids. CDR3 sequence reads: CASTPMVGSSNQPQHF. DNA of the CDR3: TGTGCCAGCACCCCCATGGTGGGCAGCAGCAATCAGCCCCAGCATTTT. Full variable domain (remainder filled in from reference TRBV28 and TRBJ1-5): DVKVTQSSRYLVKRTGEKVFLECVQDMDHENMFWYRQDPGLGLRLIYFSYDVKMKEKGDIPEGYSVSREKKERFSLILESASTNQTSMYLCASTPMVGSSNQPQHFGDGTRLSIL.

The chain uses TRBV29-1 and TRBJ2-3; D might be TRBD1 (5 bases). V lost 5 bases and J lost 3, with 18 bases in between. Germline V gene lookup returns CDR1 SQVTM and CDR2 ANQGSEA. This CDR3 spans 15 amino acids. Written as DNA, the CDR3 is TGCAGCGTTAAACCGCGAGTAGCAGGGACAGATACGCAGTATTTT. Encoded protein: CSVKPRVAGTDTQYF.

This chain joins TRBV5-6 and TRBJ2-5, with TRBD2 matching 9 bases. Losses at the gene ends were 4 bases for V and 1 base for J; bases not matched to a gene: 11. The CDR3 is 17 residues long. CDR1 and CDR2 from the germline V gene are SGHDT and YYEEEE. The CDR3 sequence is CASSLWREGFFQETQYF. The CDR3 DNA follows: TGTGCCAGCAGCCTTTGGCGGGAGGGCTTTTTCCAAGAGACCCAGTACTTC.

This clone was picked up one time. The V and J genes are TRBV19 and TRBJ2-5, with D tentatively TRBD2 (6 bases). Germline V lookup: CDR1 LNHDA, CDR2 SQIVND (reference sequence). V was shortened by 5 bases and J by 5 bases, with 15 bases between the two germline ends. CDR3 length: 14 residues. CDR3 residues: CASSPLKRGETQYF. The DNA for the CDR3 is TGTGCCAGTAGTCCCCTGAAACGGGGGGAGACCCAGTACTTC.

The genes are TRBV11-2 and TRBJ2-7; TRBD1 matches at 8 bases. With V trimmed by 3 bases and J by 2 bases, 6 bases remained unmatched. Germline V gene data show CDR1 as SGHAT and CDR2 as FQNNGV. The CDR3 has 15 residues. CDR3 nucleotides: TGTGCCAGCAGCTTTCAAGGACAGGGTACCTACGAGCAGTACTTC. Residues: CASSFQGQGTYEQYF.

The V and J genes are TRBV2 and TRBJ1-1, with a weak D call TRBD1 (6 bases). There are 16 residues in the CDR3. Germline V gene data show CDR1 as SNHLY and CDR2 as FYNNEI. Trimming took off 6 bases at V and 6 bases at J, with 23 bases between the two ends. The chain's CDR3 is CASRGGNDRREPEAFF. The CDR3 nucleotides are TGTGCCAGCAGGGGGGGGAATGACAGGCGTGAACCTGAAGCTTTCTTT.

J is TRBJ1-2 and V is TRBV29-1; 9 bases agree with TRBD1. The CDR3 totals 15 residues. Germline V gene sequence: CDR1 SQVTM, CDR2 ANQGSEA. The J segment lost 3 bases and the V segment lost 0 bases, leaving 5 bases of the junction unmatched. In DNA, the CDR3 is TGCAGCGTTGAAGATGGCGGGACAGGGCACTATGGCTACACCTTC. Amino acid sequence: CSVEDGGTGHYGYTF.

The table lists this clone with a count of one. CDR3 sequence reads: CASSPTGTGNTDTQYF. DNA of the CDR3: TGTGCCAGCAGCCCTACCGGGACAGGGAACACAGATACGCAGTATTTT. The rearrangement links TRBV11-2 to TRBJ2-3, with 9 bases that match TRBD1. J was trimmed by 2 bases and V by 5 bases; bases with no gene match: 8. The CDR3 extends over 16 amino acids. The germline CDR1 and CDR2 sequences are SGHAT and FQNNGV. The entire variable domain, with the rest obtained from reference TRBV11-2 and TRBJ2-3, is as follows: EAGVAQSPRYKIIEKRQSVAFWCNPISGHATLYWYQQILGQGPKLLIQFQNNGVVDDSQLPKDRFSAERLKGVDSTLKIQPAKLEDSAVYLCASSPTGTGNTDTQYFGPGTRLTVL.

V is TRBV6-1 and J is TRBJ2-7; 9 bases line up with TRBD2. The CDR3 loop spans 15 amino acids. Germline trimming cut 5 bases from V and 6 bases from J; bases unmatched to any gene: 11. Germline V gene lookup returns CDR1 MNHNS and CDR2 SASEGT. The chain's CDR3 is CASSWIAGESGEQYF. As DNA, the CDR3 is TGTGCCAGCAGTTGGATAGCGGGAGAGTCTGGCGAGCAGTACTTC.

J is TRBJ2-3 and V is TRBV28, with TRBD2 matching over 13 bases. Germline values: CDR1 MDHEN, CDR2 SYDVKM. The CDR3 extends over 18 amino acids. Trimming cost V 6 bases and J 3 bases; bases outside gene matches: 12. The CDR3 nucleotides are TGTGCCAGCAGCACTAACTTCAGGACTAGCGGGAGAACAGATACGCAGTATTTT. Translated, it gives CASSTNFRTSGRTDTQYF.

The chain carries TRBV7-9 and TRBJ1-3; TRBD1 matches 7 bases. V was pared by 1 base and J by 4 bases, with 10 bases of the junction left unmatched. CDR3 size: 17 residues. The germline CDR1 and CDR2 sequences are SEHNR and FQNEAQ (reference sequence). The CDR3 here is CASSLEIRQGDGNTIYF. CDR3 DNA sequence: TGTGCCAGCAGCTTAGAGATTCGCCAGGGGGACGGAAACACCATATATTTT.

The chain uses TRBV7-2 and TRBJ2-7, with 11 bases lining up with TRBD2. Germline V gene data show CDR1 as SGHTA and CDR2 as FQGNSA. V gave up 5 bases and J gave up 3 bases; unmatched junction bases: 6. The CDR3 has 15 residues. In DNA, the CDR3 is TGTGCCAGCAGCCGGCTAGCGGGAGGTATCTACGAGCAGTACTTC. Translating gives CASSRLAGGIYEQYF.

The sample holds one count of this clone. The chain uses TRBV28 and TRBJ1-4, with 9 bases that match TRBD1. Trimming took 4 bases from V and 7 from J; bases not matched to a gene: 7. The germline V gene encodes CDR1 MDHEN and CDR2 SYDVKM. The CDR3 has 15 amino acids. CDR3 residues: CASSSTGGRGEKLFF. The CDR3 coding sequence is TGTGCCAGCAGTTCGACAGGGGGGCGAGGTGAAAAACTGTTTTTT.

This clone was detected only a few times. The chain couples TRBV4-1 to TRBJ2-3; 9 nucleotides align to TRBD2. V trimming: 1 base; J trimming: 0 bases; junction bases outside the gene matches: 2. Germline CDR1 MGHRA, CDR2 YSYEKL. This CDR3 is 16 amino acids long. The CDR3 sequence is CASSQAREGSTDTQYF. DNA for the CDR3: TGCGCCAGCAGCCAAGCGCGGGAGGGTAGCACAGATACGCAGTATTTT.

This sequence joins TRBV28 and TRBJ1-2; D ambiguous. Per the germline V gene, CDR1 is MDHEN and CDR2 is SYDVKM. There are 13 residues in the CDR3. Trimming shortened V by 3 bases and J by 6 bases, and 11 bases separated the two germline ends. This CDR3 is CASSFWAGDGYTF. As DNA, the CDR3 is TGTGCCAGCAGTTTCTGGGCCGGGGATGGCTACACCTTC.

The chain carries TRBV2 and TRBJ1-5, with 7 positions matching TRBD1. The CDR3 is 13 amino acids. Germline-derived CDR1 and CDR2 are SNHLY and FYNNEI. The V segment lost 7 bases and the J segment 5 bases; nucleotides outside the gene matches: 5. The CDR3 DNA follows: TGTGCCAGCACAGGGACAGACCATCAGCCCCAGCATTTT. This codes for CASTGTDHQPQHF.

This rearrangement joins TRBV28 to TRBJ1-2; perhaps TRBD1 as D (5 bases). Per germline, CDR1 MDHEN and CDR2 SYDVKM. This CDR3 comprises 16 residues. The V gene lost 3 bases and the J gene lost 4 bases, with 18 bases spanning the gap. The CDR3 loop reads CASSLRPEGAAYGYTF. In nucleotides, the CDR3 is TGTGCCAGCAGTTTGCGCCCCGAAGGGGCCGCCTATGGCTACACCTTC.

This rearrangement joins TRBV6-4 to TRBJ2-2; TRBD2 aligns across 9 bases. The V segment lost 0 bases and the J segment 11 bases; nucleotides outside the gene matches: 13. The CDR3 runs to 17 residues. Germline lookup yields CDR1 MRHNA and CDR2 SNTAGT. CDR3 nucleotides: TGTGCCAGCAGTGACTCGAGAGTTTGGCTAGCGGGAAGAGAGCTGTTTTTT. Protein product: CASSDSRVWLAGRELFF.

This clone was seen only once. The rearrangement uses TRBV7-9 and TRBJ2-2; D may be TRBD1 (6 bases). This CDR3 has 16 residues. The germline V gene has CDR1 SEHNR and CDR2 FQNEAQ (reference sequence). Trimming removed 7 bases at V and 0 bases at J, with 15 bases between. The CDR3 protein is CASTPQGTPNTGELFF. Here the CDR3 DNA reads TGTGCCAGCACCCCCCAGGGGACACCGAACACCGGGGAGCTGTTTTTT.

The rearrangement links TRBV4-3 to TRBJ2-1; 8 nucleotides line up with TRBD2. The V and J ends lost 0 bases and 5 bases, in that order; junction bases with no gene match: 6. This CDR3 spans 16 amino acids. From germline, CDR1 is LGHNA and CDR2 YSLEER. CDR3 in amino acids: CASSQDPPSGHNEQFF. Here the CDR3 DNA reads TGCGCCAGCAGCCAAGATCCCCCTAGCGGGCACAATGAGCAGTTCTTC.

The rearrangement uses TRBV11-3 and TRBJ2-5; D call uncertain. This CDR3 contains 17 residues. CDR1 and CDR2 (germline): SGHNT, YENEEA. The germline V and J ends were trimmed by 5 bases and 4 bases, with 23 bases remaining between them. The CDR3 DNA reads TGTGCCAGCAGCCCTTGGGCGACCCTCTCCCCCCCAGAGACCCAGTACTTC. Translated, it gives CASSPWATLSPPETQYF.

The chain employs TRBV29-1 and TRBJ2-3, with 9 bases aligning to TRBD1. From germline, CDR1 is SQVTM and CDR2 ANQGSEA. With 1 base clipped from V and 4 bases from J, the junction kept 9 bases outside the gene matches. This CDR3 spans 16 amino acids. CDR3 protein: CSVEGWYRGRPDTQYF. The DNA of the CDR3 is TGCAGCGTTGAAGGGTGGTACAGGGGGCGTCCAGATACGCAGTATTTT.

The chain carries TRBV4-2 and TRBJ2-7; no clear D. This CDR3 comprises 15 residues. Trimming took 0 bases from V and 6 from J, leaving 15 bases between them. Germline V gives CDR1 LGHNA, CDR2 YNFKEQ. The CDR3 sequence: CASSQDLPSTGEQYF. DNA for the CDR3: TGTGCCAGCAGCCAAGATTTGCCCAGCACGGGCGAGCAGTACTTC.